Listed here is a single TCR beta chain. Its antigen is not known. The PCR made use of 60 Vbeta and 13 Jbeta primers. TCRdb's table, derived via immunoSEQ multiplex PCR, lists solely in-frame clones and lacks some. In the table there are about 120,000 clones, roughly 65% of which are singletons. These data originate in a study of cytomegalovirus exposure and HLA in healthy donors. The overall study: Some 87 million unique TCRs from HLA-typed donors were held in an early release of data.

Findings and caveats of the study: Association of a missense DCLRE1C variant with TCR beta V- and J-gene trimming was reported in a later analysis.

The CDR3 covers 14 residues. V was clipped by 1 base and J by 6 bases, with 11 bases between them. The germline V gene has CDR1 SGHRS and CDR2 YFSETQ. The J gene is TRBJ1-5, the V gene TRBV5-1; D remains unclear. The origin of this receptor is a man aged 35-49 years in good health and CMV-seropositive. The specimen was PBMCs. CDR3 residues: CASSLLGSGQPQHF. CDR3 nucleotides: TGCGCCAGCAGCTTGTTGGGGAGCGGTCAGCCCCAGCATTTT. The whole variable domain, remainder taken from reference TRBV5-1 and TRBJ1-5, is KAGVTQTPRYLIKTRGQQVTLSCSPISGHRSVSWYQQTPGQGLQFLFEYFSETQRNKGNFPGRFSGRQFSNSRSEMNVSTLELGDSALYLCASSLLGSGQPQHFGDGTRLSIL.